The 3 T cell receptor beta chains listed next were all sequenced from one sample in a study of cytomegalovirus exposure and HLA in healthy donors. Here immunoSEQ multiplex PCR was the method, and the copy in TCRdb shows in-frame clones only, minus some. Found here are 200,000 or so clones, just over 85% of them singletons; the top ten hold approximately 2.9%. Material: PBMCs. Receptors were obtained from a woman between 18 and 30 years old in good health and CMV-seronegative.

This sequence joins TRBV13 and TRBJ2-1; the D gene is possibly TRBD2 (5 bases). Germline V lookup: CDR1 PRHDT, CDR2 FYEKMQ (reference sequence). The CDR3 runs 13 residues. V was cut by 2 bases and J by 9 bases, with 11 bases left in between. The CDR3 spells CASSLSLAGEQFF. CDR3 bases: TGTGCCAGCAGCTTAAGCCTAGCTGGTGAGCAGTTCTTC. The whole variable domain, filled in from reference TRBV13 and TRBJ2-1, reads AAGVIQSPRHLIKEKRETATLKCYPIPRHDTVYWYQQGPGQDPQFLISFYEKMQSDKGSIPDRFSAQQFSDYHSELNMSSLELGDSALYFCASSLSLAGEQFFGPGTRLTVL.

This rearrangement joins TRBV4-1 to TRBJ2-1; tentative D call: TRBD2 (6 bases). V was cut by 0 bases and J by 4 bases, with 13 bases left in between. This CDR3 comprises 16 residues. The V gene's germline CDR1 is MGHRA and CDR2 YSYEKL. In DNA form, the CDR3 reads TGCGCCAGCAGCCAAGATAGAGTTGCGGGGTACAATGAGCAGTTCTTC. The encoded protein is CASSQDRVAGYNEQFF.

The rearrangement uses TRBV5-5 and TRBJ2-7; D is unresolved. The germline CDR1 and CDR2 sequences are SGHKS and YYEKEE (reference sequence). V dropped 4 bases and J dropped 1 base, with 15 bases sitting between them. CDR3 length: 15 residues. The CDR3 is CASSPGMTLSYEQYF. The CDR3 DNA is TGTGCCAGCAGCCCCGGTATGACATTATCCTACGAGCAGTACTTC.